The rows below give T cell receptor beta chains drawn from one sample of a study of blood T cell repertoires in COVID-19. Assay used: immunoSEQ multiplex PCR; TCRdb lists only in-frame clones, some missing. The sample carries about 150,000 clones, roughly 80% recorded once. The sequenced sample consisted of peripheral blood. The origin of the receptors is a woman older than 75 with acute or convalescent COVID-19. Both conserved end residues are part of each CDR3. Each record gives: J gene, D gene, V gene, clone size, CDR3 protein, CDR3 DNA. The D gene is left open where the match is weak. Some rows mark clone size as missing; the rest say once, few, many or name a class of expanded clone.

J: TRBJ2-3; D: TRBD1; V: TRBV5-1; size: .; CDR3: CASSFSGQGSDTQYF; DNA: TGCGCCAGCAGCTTCTCGGGACAGGGGAGCGATACGCAGTATTTT
J: TRBJ2-7; D: TRBD2; V: TRBV6-5; size: .; CDR3: CARRAGEAYEQYF; DNA: TGTGCCAGGAGAGCGGGAGAGGCCTACGAGCAGTACTTC
J: TRBJ2-1; D: TRBD1; V: TRBV6-6; size: .; CDR3: CASNRDRGYNEQFF; DNA: TGTGCCAGCAACCGGGACAGGGGATACAATGAGCAGTTCTTC
J: TRBJ1-1; D: TRBD1; V: TRBV7-2; size: .; CDR3: CASSGQGASEAFF; DNA: TGTGCCAGCAGCGGACAGGGGGCGTCTGAAGCTTTCTTT
J: TRBJ1-5; D: TRBD1; V: TRBV11-2; size: .; CDR3: CASSLVGGTGGFWPQHF; DNA: TGTGCCAGCAGCTTAGTGGGTGGGACAGGAGGGTTTTGGCCCCAGCATTTT
J: TRBJ1-5; D: .; V: TRBV6-2/TRBV6-3; size: .; CDR3: CASTPVGGAGFYSNQPQHF; DNA: TGTGCCAGCACCCCGGTTGGGGGGGCTGGATTTTATAGCAATCAGCCCCAGCATTTT
J: TRBJ1-1; D: .; V: TRBV10-3; size: .; CDR3: CAISEGGGFRNTEAFF; DNA: TGTGCCATCAGTGAAGGCGGGGGCTTTCGGAACACTGAAGCTTTCTTT
J: TRBJ2-5; D: TRBD1; V: TRBV5-1; size: .; CDR3: CASMMPTGGLEETQYF; DNA: TGCGCCAGCATGATGCCGACAGGGGGATTGGAGGAGACCCAGTACTTC
J: TRBJ2-3; D: TRBD2; V: TRBV19; size: .; CDR3: CASSIDHRGLAGADTQYF; DNA: TGTGCCAGTAGTATAGATCATCGCGGTCTAGCGGGAGCAGATACGCAGTATTTT
J: TRBJ2-7; D: .; V: TRBV6-5; size: few; CDR3: CASSPRRVTPYEQYF; DNA: TGTGCCAGCAGTCCTCGGAGAGTTACACCCTACGAGCAGTACTTC
J: TRBJ2-5; D: TRBD1; V: TRBV5-1; size: .; CDR3: CASSLRGTGEETQYF; DNA: TGCGCCAGCAGCTTAAGGGGGACAGGGGAAGAGACCCAGTACTTC
J: TRBJ1-5; D: .; V: TRBV6-2/TRBV6-3; size: few; CDR3: CASSYSGTHSNQPQHF; DNA: TGTGCCAGCAGTTACTCGGGGACACATAGCAATCAGCCCCAGCATTTT
J: TRBJ1-5; D: .; V: TRBV6-5; size: .; CDR3: CASKQVSNQPQHF; DNA: TGTGCCAGCAAACAAGTTAGCAATCAGCCCCAGCATTTT
J: TRBJ1-6; D: TRBD1; V: TRBV6-5; size: .; CDR3: CASLPGQNSPLHF; DNA: TGTGCCAGCCTACCGGGACAGAATTCACCCCTCCACTTT
J: TRBJ2-1; D: TRBD2; V: TRBV6-1; size: .; CDR3: CASSERGGRAAVYEQFF; DNA: TGTGCCAGCAGTGAACGGGGGGGGAGGGCCGCGGTGTATGAGCAGTTCTTC
J: TRBJ1-1; D: TRBD1; V: TRBV7-9; size: .; CDR3: CASSDLRERGPKAFF; DNA: TGTGCCAGCAGCGACCTCCGGGAAAGGGGGCCAAAAGCTTTCTTT
J: TRBJ2-7; D: .; V: TRBV9; size: .; CDR3: CASCTGHTYEQYF; DNA: TGTGCCAGCTGCACGGGACACACCTACGAGCAGTACTTC
J: TRBJ2-3; D: .; V: TRBV21-1; size: .; CDR3: CASSKTGVVGRESTDTQYF; DNA: TGTGCCAGCAGCAAAACGGGGGTGGTTGGGAGGGAAAGCACAGATACGCAGTATTTT
J: TRBJ2-5; D: TRBD2; V: TRBV24-1; size: once; CDR3: CATSESTGTSGPETQYF; DNA: TGTGCCACCAGTGAGTCGACCGGGACTAGCGGCCCGGAGACCCAGTACTTC
J: TRBJ2-6; D: TRBD1; V: TRBV2; size: once; CDR3: CASSENRGLSGANVLTF; DNA: TGTGCCAGCAGTGAAAACAGGGGGCTTTCTGGGGCCAACGTCCTGACTTTC
J: TRBJ2-7; D: TRBD1; V: TRBV27; size: .; CDR3: CATFGQGRSYEQYF; DNA: TGTGCCACTTTTGGACAGGGGAGATCCTACGAGCAGTACTTC
J: TRBJ2-5; D: .; V: TRBV18; size: .; CDR3: CASSPGTRKETQYF; DNA: TGTGCCAGCTCACCCGGGACTCGAAAAGAGACCCAGTACTTC
J: TRBJ1-1; D: .; V: TRBV27; size: .; CDR3: CASSFEGPGDTEAFF; DNA: TGTGCCAGCAGTTTTGAGGGCCCGGGGGACACTGAAGCTTTCTTT
J: TRBJ2-7; D: TRBD2; V: TRBV5-1; size: .; CDR3: CASSSRTSGVSPLKNYEQYF; DNA: TGCGCCAGCAGCTCGCGAACTAGCGGGGTTTCTCCCCTGAAGAACTACGAGCAGTACTTC
J: TRBJ1-2; D: .; V: TRBV3-1/TRBV3-2; size: .; CDR3: CASSSNRDFYGYTF; DNA: TGTGCCAGCAGCTCGAACCGGGATTTCTATGGCTACACCTTC
J: TRBJ2-5; D: .; V: TRBV7-2; size: .; CDR3: CASSLSVQETQYF; DNA: TGTGCCAGCAGCTTATCCGTTCAAGAGACCCAGTACTTC
J: TRBJ2-1; D: .; V: TRBV10-3; size: .; CDR3: CAISPSDSGSAGEQFF; DNA: TGTGCCATCAGTCCCTCGGACTCTGGTTCGGCTGGTGAGCAGTTCTTC
J: TRBJ2-5; D: .; V: TRBV6-6; size: .; CDR3: CASSTGGWEETQYF; DNA: TGTGCCAGCAGTACCGGGGGTTGGGAAGAGACCCAGTACTTC
J: TRBJ2-2; D: TRBD2; V: TRBV6-6; size: .; CDR3: CASTPGGRNGELFF; DNA: TGTGCCAGCACCCCGGGGGGGCGGAACGGGGAGCTGTTTTTT
J: TRBJ1-2; D: TRBD1; V: TRBV27; size: .; CDR3: CASSLRQGWGYTF; DNA: TGTGCCAGCAGTCTCAGACAGGGTTGGGGCTACACCTTC
J: TRBJ1-2; D: TRBD1; V: TRBV29-1; size: .; CDR3: CSVETGERSYTF; DNA: TGCAGCGTGGAAACAGGGGAGAGGAGCTACACCTTC
J: TRBJ1-4; D: .; V: TRBV12-5; size: .; CDR3: CASGLAQPREGKLFF; DNA: TGTGCTAGTGGTTTGGCACAGCCTAGGGAGGGGAAACTGTTTTTT
J: TRBJ1-5; D: TRBD1; V: TRBV6-5; size: .; CDR3: CASTPGQGGNQPQHF; DNA: TGTGCCAGCACCCCGGGACAGGGAGGCAATCAGCCCCAGCATTTT